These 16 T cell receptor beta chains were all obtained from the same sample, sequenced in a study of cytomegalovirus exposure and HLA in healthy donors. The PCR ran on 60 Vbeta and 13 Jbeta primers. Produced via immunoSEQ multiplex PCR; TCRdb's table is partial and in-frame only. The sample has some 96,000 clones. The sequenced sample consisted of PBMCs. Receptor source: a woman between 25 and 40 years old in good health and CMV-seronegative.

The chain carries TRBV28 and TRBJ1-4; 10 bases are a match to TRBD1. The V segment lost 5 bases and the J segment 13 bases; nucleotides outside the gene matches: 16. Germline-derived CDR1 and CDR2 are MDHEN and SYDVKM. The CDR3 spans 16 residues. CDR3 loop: CASSPMGQGMGFGLFF. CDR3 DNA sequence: TGTGCCAGCAGTCCAATGGGACAGGGGATGGGGTTTGGACTGTTTTTT.

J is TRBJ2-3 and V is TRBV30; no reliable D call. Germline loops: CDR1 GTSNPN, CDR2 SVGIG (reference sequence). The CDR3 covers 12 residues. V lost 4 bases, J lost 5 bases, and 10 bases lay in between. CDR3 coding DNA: TGTGCCTGGACCGAGAACCTAGATACGCAGTATTTT. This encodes CAWTENLDTQYF.

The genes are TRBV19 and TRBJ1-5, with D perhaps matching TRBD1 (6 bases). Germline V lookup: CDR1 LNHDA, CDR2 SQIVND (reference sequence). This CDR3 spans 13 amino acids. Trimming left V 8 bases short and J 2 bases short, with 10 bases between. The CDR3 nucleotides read TGTGCCAGTGGACAGATACGCAATCAGCCCCAGCATTTT. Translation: CASGQIRNQPQHF.

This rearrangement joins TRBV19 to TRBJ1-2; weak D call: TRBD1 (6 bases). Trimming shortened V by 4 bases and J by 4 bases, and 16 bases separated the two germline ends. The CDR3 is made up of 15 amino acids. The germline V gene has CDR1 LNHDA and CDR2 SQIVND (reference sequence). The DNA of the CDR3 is TGTGCCAGTAGTACCGGAGGCAGGGGTACCTATGGCTACACCTTC. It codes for CASSTGGRGTYGYTF.

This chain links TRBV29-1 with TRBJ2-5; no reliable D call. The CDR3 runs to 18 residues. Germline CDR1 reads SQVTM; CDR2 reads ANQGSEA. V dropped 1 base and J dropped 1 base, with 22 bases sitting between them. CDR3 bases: TGCAGCGTTGAAGTTCGGTTCAGCGTTCACCTGCCCCAAGAGACCCAGTACTTC. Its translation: CSVEVRFSVHLPQETQYF.

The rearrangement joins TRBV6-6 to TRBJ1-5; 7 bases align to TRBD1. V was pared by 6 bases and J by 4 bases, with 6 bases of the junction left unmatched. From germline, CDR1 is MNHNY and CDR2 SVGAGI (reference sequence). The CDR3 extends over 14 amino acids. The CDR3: CASSGQEKNQPQHF. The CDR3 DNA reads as TGTGCCAGCAGCGGACAGGAGAAGAATCAGCCCCAGCATTTT.

The CDR3 reads CASTEMEAYSNQPQHF. The CDR3 DNA sequence: TGTGCCAGCACGGAAATGGAGGCCTATAGCAATCAGCCCCAGCATTTT. This chain connects TRBV11-3 to TRBJ1-5; D ambiguous. The CDR3 length is 16 residues. Germline CDR1 SGHNT, CDR2 YENEEA. Trimming removed 7 bases at V and 0 bases at J, with 16 bases between.

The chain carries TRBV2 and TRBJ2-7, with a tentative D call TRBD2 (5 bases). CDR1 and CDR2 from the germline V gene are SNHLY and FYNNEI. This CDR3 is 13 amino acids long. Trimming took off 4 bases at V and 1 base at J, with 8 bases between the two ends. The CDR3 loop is CASSVDLSYEQYF. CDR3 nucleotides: TGTGCCAGCAGTGTGGACTTATCCTACGAGCAGTACTTC.

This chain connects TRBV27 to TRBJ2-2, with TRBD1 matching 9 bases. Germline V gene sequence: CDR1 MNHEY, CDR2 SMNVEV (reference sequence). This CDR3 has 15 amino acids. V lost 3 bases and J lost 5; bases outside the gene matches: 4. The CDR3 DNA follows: TGTGCCAGCAGTTTTGGGACAGGGAGGACCGGGGAGCTGTTTTTT. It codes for CASSFGTGRTGELFF.

The CDR3 region is CASSLSGTTYNEQFF. The CDR3 bases are TGTGCCAGCAGTCTTTCCGGGACAACCTACAATGAGCAGTTCTTC. The V call is TRBV25-1, the J call TRBJ2-1; D may be TRBD1 (6 bases). The CDR3 runs to 15 residues. V was cut by 5 bases and J by 2 bases, with 13 bases left in between. Germline CDR1 is MGHDK and CDR2 is SYGVNS. Together with reference TRBV25-1 and TRBJ2-1, the CDR3 gives the full variable domain: EADIYQTPRYLVIGTGKKITLECSQTMGHDKMYWYQQDPGMELHLIHYSYGVNSTEKGDLSSESTVSRIRTEHFPLTLESARPSHTSQYLCASSLSGTTYNEQFFGPGTRLTVL.

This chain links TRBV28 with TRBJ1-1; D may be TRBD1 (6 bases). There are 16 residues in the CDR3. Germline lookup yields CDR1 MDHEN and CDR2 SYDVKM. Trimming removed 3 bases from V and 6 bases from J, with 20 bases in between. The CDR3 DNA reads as TGTGCCAGCAGTTTCCAACTCCCGGGGGGCGGTTCTGAAGCTTTCTTT. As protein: CASSFQLPGGGSEAFF.

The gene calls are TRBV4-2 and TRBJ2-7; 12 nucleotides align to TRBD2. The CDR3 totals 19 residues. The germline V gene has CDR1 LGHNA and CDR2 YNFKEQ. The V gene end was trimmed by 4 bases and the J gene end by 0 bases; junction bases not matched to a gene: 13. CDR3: CASSRPVGTSGLGSYEQYF. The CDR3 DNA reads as TGTGCCAGCAGCCGTCCGGTCGGGACTAGCGGGCTGGGCTCCTACGAGCAGTACTTC.

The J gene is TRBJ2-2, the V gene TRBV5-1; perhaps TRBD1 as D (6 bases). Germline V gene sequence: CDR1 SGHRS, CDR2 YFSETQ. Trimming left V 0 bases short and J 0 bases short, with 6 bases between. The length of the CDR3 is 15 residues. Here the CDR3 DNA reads TGCGCCAGCAGCTTGGACAGGGCGAACACCGGGGAGCTGTTTTTT. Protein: CASSLDRANTGELFF.

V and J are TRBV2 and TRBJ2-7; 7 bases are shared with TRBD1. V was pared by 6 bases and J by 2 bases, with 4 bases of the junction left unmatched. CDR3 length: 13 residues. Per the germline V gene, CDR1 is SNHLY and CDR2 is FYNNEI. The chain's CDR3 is CASSLGTAYEQYF. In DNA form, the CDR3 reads TGTGCCAGCAGCCTCGGGACAGCCTACGAGCAGTACTTC.

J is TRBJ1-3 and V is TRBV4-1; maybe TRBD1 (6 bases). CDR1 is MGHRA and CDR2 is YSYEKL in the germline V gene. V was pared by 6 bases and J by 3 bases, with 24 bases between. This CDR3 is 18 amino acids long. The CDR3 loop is CASRKGRQSGASGNTIYF. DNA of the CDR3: TGCGCCAGCAGGAAGGGACGCCAGTCAGGGGCGAGTGGAAACACCATATATTTT.

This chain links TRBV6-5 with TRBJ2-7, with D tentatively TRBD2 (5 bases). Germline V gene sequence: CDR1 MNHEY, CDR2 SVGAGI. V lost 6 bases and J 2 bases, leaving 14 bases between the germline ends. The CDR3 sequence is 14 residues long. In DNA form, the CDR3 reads TGTGCCAGCAGCCCCGAGGGTAGCACCTACGAGCAGTACTTC. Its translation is CASSPEGSTYEQYF.